A single sample gave rise to the 24 T cell receptor beta chains below, sequenced in a study of cytomegalovirus exposure and HLA in healthy donors. Amplification used 60 Vbeta primers and 13 Jbeta primers. TCRdb's table, derived via immunoSEQ multiplex PCR, lists solely in-frame clones and lacks some. The sample has roughly 120,000 clones, about 80% seen once. Sequenced input: PBMCs. All receptors derive from a man aged 30-40 years in good health and CMV-seronegative.

This chain connects TRBV28 to TRBJ2-7; possible D gene TRBD2, 6 bases. The V end lost 3 bases, the J end lost 7 bases, and 16 bases lay between the germline ends. This CDR3 region has 14 residues. The germline V gene has CDR1 MDHEN and CDR2 SYDVKM. The CDR3 loop reads CASSLFAGSREQYF. The CDR3, as DNA: TGTGCCAGCAGTTTGTTTGCGGGGAGTCGGGAGCAGTACTTC.

J is TRBJ2-7 and V is TRBV19, with 9 bases matching TRBD1. The trim removed 10 bases at V and 5 bases at J, leaving 6 bases unmatched. CDR3 length equals 12 residues. Germline loops: CDR1 LNHDA, CDR2 SQIVND (reference sequence). The CDR3 here is CATGTGFDEQYF. In nucleotides, the CDR3 is TGTGCCACAGGGACAGGGTTTGACGAGCAGTACTTC.

Written as DNA, the CDR3 is TGTGCCAGCACCCACGGCGGAGAACCCAACTATGGCTACACCTTC. It codes for CASTHGGEPNYGYTF. V gene TRBV2 combines with J gene TRBJ1-2; D call uncertain. The CDR3 loop spans 15 amino acids. CDR1 is SNHLY and CDR2 is FYNNEI in the germline V gene. Trimming stripped 7 bases from V and 2 bases from J, with 17 bases between.

The chain links TRBV6-5 to TRBJ1-5; D may be TRBD1 (5 bases). V dropped 5 bases and J dropped 1 base, with 9 bases sitting between them. CDR1 MNHEY and CDR2 SVGAGI come from the germline V gene. The CDR3 has 14 amino acids. CDR3 nucleotides: TGTGCCAGCAGTAGGGGTGACAGCAATCAGCCCCAGCATTTT. This sequence encodes CASSRGDSNQPQHF.

The V and J genes are TRBV11-2 and TRBJ1-1; D is ambiguous. Germline CDR1 is SGHAT and CDR2 is FQNNGV. CDR3 length: 15 residues. V was shortened by 1 base and J by 4 bases, with 13 bases between the two germline ends. CDR3 nucleotide sequence: TGTGCCAGCAGCTTAGCGTCTCTACTAGCCACTGAAGCTTTCTTT. Protein: CASSLASLLATEAFF. Using reference TRBV11-2 and TRBJ1-1 for the parts outside the CDR3, the full variable domain is EAGVAQSPRYKIIEKRQSVAFWCNPISGHATLYWYQQILGQGPKLLIQFQNNGVVDDSQLPKDRFSAERLKGVDSTLKIQPAKLEDSAVYLCASSLASLLATEAFFGQGTRLTVV.

V is TRBV5-6 and J is TRBJ1-2, with D maybe TRBD1 (6 bases). CDR1 and CDR2 (germline): SGHDT, YYEEEE. CDR3 size: 13 residues. V lost 5 bases and J 1 base, leaving 9 bases between the germline ends. CDR3 protein: CASSPGVNYGYTF. DNA for the CDR3: TGTGCCAGCAGTCCAGGGGTTAACTATGGCTACACCTTC.

The sample holds a few counts of this clone. The rearrangement uses TRBV6-6 and TRBJ1-4; D is unresolved. The CDR3 is 15 amino acids. Germline V gene lookup returns CDR1 MNHNY and CDR2 SVGAGI (reference sequence). Trimming took off 2 bases at V and 7 bases at J, with 14 bases between the two ends. Here the CDR3 DNA reads TGTGCCAGCAGTTACCCAAGGACGGGAGGTGAAAAACTGTTTTTT. It encodes CASSYPRTGGEKLFF.

The chain has TRBV15 and TRBJ2-7; 7 bases match TRBD1. Germline CDR1 and CDR2: LNHNV and YYDKDF (reference sequence). The CDR3 covers 14 residues. Germline trimming cut 0 bases from V and 7 bases from J; bases unmatched to any gene: 6. As DNA, the CDR3 is TGTGCCACCAGCAGAGAGACAGGGAATCAGGAGCAGTACTTC. Amino acids: CATSRETGNQEQYF. Supplemented by reference TRBV15 and TRBJ2-7, the full variable domain reads DAMVIQNPRYQVTQFGKPVTLSCSQTLNHNVMYWYQQKSSQAPKLLFHYYDKDFNNEADTPDNFQSRRPNTSFCFLDIRSPGLGDTAMYLCATSRETGNQEQYFGPGTRLTVT.

The chain combines TRBV11-3 with TRBJ2-5; 13 bases fit TRBD2. The germline V gene encodes CDR1 SGHNT and CDR2 YENEEA. The CDR3 is 15 residues long. V lost 5 bases, J lost 5 bases, and 5 bases stayed unmatched. The CDR3 DNA follows: TGTGCCAGCAGCCCGACTAGCGGGAGGTCCGAGACCCAGTACTTC. Residues: CASSPTSGRSETQYF.

This sequence joins TRBV27 and TRBJ2-1, with 9 bases aligning to TRBD1. The CDR3 consists of 16 residues. CDR1 is MNHEY and CDR2 is SMNVEV in the germline V gene (reference sequence). J gave up 4 bases and V 5 bases, and 9 bases lay outside the gene matches. CDR3 amino acids: CASSTPRTGVYNEQFF. The CDR3 nucleotides read TGTGCCAGCAGTACCCCCCGGACAGGGGTATACAATGAGCAGTTCTTC.

This clone has more than one count but fewer than ten. The chain links TRBV29-1 to TRBJ1-1, with 12 bases lining up with TRBD1. J gave up 8 bases and V 4 bases, and 8 bases lay outside the gene matches. Germline V gives CDR1 SQVTM, CDR2 ANQGSEA. There are 14 residues in the CDR3. The CDR3 loop reads CSVVGTGGVGEAFF. The CDR3 coding sequence is TGCAGCGTTGTTGGGACAGGGGGCGTCGGGGAAGCTTTCTTT.

This chain connects TRBV27 to TRBJ2-7; D not certain. Germline V gene lookup returns CDR1 MNHEY and CDR2 SMNVEV (reference sequence). The CDR3 is 11 residues long. Trimming removed 5 bases from V and 2 bases from J, with 4 bases in between. The CDR3 spells CASSLAYEQYF. DNA of the CDR3: TGTGCCAGCAGTCTCGCCTACGAGCAGTACTTC.

The DNA for the CDR3 is TGTGCCAGCAGCTTGACGGCGGGCACCGGGGAGCTGTTTTTT. Translated: CASSLTAGTGELFF. The chain employs TRBV7-3 and TRBJ2-2, with TRBD2 as a possible D gene (5 bases). The CDR3 runs to 14 residues. CDR1 is SGHTA and CDR2 is FQGTGA in the germline V gene. V was shortened by 3 bases and J by 4 bases, with 9 bases between the two germline ends.

The CDR3, as DNA: TGTGCCAGCAGCTTAGATGCCGGCCGGAGTGAAAAACTGTTTTTT. Translated, it gives CASSLDAGRSEKLFF. This sequence joins TRBV7-6 and TRBJ1-4; D uncertain. The germline CDR1 and CDR2 sequences are SGHVS and FNYEAQ. Deletions cut 1 base from V and 7 bases from J, with 13 bases between. The CDR3 runs 15 residues. Full variable domain (missing parts from reference TRBV7-6 and TRBJ1-4): GAGVSQSPRYKVTKRGQDVALRCDPISGHVSLYWYRQALGQGPEFLTYFNYEAQQDKSGLPNDRFSAERPEGSISTLTIQRTEQRDSAMYRCASSLDAGRSEKLFFGSGTQLSVL.

The J gene is TRBJ2-2, the V gene TRBV7-3, with D maybe TRBD2 (5 bases). Germline assignment: CDR1 SGHTA and CDR2 FQGTGA. The CDR3 runs to 16 residues. V was trimmed by 5 bases and J by 3 bases, leaving 16 bases between them. In nucleotides, the CDR3 is TGTGCCAGCAGCCCTGACCGTTGGGGAGACACCGGGGAGCTGTTTTTT. This sequence encodes CASSPDRWGDTGELFF.

The chain recombines TRBV10-3 with TRBJ2-1, with TRBD1 matching 10 bases. This CDR3 has 15 amino acids. The germline gives CDR1 ENHRY, CDR2 SYGVKD. V gave up 7 bases and J gave up 8 bases; unmatched junction bases: 11. This chain's CDR3 is CAITHRDRGGDEQFF. Written as DNA, the CDR3 is TGTGCCATCACCCACCGGGACAGGGGTGGGGATGAGCAGTTCTTC.

The rearrangement uses TRBV28 and TRBJ2-7, with TRBD1 identical over 7 bases. Germline values: CDR1 MDHEN, CDR2 SYDVKM. The CDR3 runs 13 residues. Unmatched junction bases numbered 11, after V lost 6 bases and J lost 9 bases. CDR3 loop: CASSPGGPRRQYF. CDR3 sequence (DNA): TGTGCCAGCAGCCCAGGGGGTCCAAGACGGCAGTACTTC.

This rearrangement joins TRBV7-9 to TRBJ2-7; D might be TRBD2 (6 bases). The CDR3 is 13 amino acids. V gave up 6 bases and J gave up 6 bases, with 15 bases separating them. Germline V gene lookup returns CDR1 SEHNR and CDR2 FQNEAQ (reference sequence). In DNA form, the CDR3 reads TGTGCCAGCAGTGGGGGACTTTCAGTCGAGCAGTACTTC. Translation gives CASSGGLSVEQYF.

The chain employs TRBV30 and TRBJ1-6, with 7 bases that match TRBD1. Trimming took 4 bases from V and 10 from J; bases not matched to a gene: 13. The CDR3 is made up of 15 amino acids. Germline assignment: CDR1 GTSNPN and CDR2 SVGIG (reference sequence). As DNA, the CDR3 is TGTGCCTGGACCCGTAAAGACAGGGTGGACTCACCCCTCCACTTT. It yields the protein CAWTRKDRVDSPLHF. The full variable domain, with the rest looked up from reference TRBV30 and TRBJ1-6, is SQTIHQWPATLVQPVGSPLSLECTVEGTSNPNLYWYRQAAGRGLQLLFYSVGIGQISSEVPQNLSASRPQDRQFILSSKKLLLSDSGFYLCAWTRKDRVDSPLHFGNGTRLTVT.

The chain has TRBV19 and TRBJ2-7; 10 bases are shared with TRBD1. CDR1 is LNHDA and CDR2 is SQIVND in the germline V gene (reference sequence). The CDR3 covers 13 residues. V lost 10 bases to trimming and J lost 1 base; unmatched junction nucleotides: 4. The chain's CDR3 is CATGTGESYEQYF. The DNA of the CDR3 is TGTGCCACTGGGACAGGGGAATCCTACGAGCAGTACTTC.

The V call is TRBV6-5, the J call TRBJ1-2; weak D call: TRBD1 (5 bases). V dropped 2 bases and J dropped 8 bases, with 12 bases sitting between them. Germline V gives CDR1 MNHEY, CDR2 SVGAGI. This CDR3 is built from 13 residues. CDR3 in amino acids: CASSYQGMGGYTF. As DNA, the CDR3 is TGTGCCAGCAGTTACCAGGGCATGGGGGGCTACACCTTC.

Written as DNA, the CDR3 is TGTGCCAGCAGCTTGGGGGGTTTTCGATACTCCTACAATGAGCAGTTCTTC. Protein sequence: CASSLGGFRYSYNEQFF. This rearrangement joins TRBV11-2 to TRBJ2-1; weak D call: TRBD2 (6 bases). V shed 3 bases and J shed 0 bases, with 15 bases lying between them. Germline assignment: CDR1 SGHAT and CDR2 FQNNGV. The CDR3 is 17 amino acids.

This chain links TRBV2 with TRBJ2-3; 12 nucleotides align to TRBD2. CDR1 is SNHLY, CDR2 FYNNEI, per germline. Unmatched junction bases numbered 2, after V lost 6 bases and J lost 4 bases. This CDR3 region has 14 residues. CDR3 amino acids: CASRGTSGSDTQYF. Here the CDR3 DNA reads TGTGCCAGCAGAGGGACTAGCGGGTCAGATACGCAGTATTTT.

With regard to this clone: Other nucleotide sequences from this sample produce the same CDR3. This chain links TRBV4-3 with TRBJ1-1, with a tentative D call TRBD1 (6 bases). The V gene's germline CDR1 is LGHNA and CDR2 YSLEER. V was shortened by 4 bases and J by 7 bases, with 13 bases between the two germline ends. This CDR3 has 13 amino acids. CDR3 amino acids: CASSLTNRDEAFF. The CDR3 region has the DNA TGCGCCAGCAGCCTAACCAACAGGGATGAAGCTTTCTTT.